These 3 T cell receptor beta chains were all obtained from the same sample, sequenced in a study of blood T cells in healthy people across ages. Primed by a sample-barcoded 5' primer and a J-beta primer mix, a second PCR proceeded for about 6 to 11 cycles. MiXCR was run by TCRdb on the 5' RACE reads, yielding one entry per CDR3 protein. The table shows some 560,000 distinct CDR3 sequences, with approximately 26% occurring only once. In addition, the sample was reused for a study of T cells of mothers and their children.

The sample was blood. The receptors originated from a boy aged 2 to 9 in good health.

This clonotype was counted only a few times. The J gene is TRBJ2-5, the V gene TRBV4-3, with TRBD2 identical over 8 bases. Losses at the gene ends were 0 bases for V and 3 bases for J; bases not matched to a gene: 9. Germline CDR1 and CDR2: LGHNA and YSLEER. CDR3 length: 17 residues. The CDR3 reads CASSQDMSGGNEETQYF. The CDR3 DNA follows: TGCGCCAGCAGCCAAGATATGAGCGGGGGTAACGAAGAGACCCAGTACTTC.

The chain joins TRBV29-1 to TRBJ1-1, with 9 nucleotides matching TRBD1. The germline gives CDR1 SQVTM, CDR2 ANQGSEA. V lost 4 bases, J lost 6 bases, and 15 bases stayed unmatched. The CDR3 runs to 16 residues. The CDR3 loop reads CSVVRPYTGGASEAFF. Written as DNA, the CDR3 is TGCAGCGTTGTCCGACCCTATACAGGGGGCGCCTCTGAAGCTTTCTTT.

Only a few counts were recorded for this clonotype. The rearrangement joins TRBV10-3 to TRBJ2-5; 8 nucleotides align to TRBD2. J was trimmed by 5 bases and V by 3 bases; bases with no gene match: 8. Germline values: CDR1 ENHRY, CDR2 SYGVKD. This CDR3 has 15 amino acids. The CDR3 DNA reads TGTGCCATCAGTGACGGGCGCCTAGCGGGTGAGACCCAGTACTTC. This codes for CAISDGRLAGETQYF.